This T cell receptor beta chain was captured by sequencing in a study of CD8 T cells in Susac syndrome. Study-wide context: Of the sequenced Susac syndrome patients, 5 or 6 had active disease and about eight were in remission.

Patients with Susac syndrome fulfilled recently defined diagnostic criteria for definite or probable disease. TEMRA cells were enriched by FACS, while CD8+ and CD4+ T cells were obtained through a negative isolation that was performed magnetically. The CDR3 sequence is 14 residues long. The V end was cut by 1 base, the J end by 2 bases, with 9 bases between. Germline values: CDR1 LGHDT, CDR2 YNNKEL (reference sequence). An amount of RNA that ranged from about 0.45 to 1 ug was reverse transcribed with random hexamers. TCRdb passed the immunoSEQ multiplex PCR reads through MiXCR, listing each CDR3 protein once. This table holds under 200,000 distinct CDR3 sequences, under 97% found once.

This receptor was obtained from a human donor with Susac syndrome. This chain uses TRBV3-1 with TRBJ2-7, with D unclear. Material: CD4+ T cells from PBMCs. In DNA form, the CDR3 reads TGTGCCAGCAGCCAAGGGCTAGGGACCTACGAGCAGTACTTC. This gives the protein CASSQGLGTYEQYF.